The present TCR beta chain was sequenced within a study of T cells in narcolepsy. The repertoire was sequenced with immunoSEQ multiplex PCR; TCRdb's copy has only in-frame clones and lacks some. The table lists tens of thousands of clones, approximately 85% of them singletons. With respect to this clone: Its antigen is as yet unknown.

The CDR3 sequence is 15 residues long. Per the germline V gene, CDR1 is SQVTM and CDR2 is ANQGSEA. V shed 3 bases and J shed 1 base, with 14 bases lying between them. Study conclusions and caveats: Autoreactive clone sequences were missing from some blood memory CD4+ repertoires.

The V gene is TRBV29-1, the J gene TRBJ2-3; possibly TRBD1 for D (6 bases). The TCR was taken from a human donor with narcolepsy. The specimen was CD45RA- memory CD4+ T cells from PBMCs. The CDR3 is CSVEGTPEGTDTQYF. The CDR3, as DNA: TGCAGCGTTGAGGGGACACCAGAGGGCACAGATACGCAGTATTTT.